This T cell receptor (beta chain) came from a study of shared T cell receptors in the human thymus. Trimming cost V 4 bases and J 0 bases, with 12 bases left between them. Germline V gene sequence: CDR1 ENHRY, CDR2 SYGVKD. The CDR3 spans 15 residues. Profiling relied on immunoSEQ multiplex PCR, and the TCRdb table lists in-frame clones only, not all of them. The repertoire holds about 660,000 clones, with 70% to 90% as singletons. The same sample was also studied in work on human thymus T cells. This second study says: Thymus specimens were resections from corrective heart surgery. It looked as if thymic and blood repertoires used V and J genes in a biased way. Among unrelated individuals, related research reported thymic repertoires that overlapped highly.

Sequenced material: thymocytes. The sequence was obtained from a boy younger than two with a congenital heart defect. The V gene is TRBV10-3, the J gene TRBJ1-1; no firm D call. CDR3 residues: CAISVKEDMNTEAFF. CDR3 nucleotide sequence: TGTGCCATCAGTGTGAAAGAAGACATGAACACTGAAGCTTTCTTT.